This T cell receptor (beta chain) was profiled in a study of beta chain features in type 1 diabetes. About the study: Across all samples, approximately 110,000,000 sorted cells were examined. Study findings and constraints: The VDJ junctions of type 1 diabetes patients carried fewer insertions and more deletions. PCR, the amplification step, might favor shorter templates, equally in patients and controls.

The CDR3 sequence is 13 residues long. The V gene lost 4 bases and the J gene lost 6 bases, with 13 bases spanning the gap. The germline CDR1 and CDR2 sequences are LNHDA and SQIVND (reference sequence). Every isolated RNA sample was fully reverse transcribed, so sequencing captured expressed TCRB transcripts. Average reads for naive, central memory and regulatory T cell samples were 3.5 million to 4.5 million. Measured with immunoSEQ multiplex PCR; TCRdb has only the in-frame clones, and not every one. The sample has 900,000 or so clones; about 17% are singletons. To note about this clone: No antigen is known for it.

This chain connects TRBV19 to TRBJ2-7, with D perhaps TRBD1 (6 bases). The sequenced sample was naive CD4+ T cells from blood. The clonotype comes from a woman younger than 30 in good health. DNA for the CDR3: TGTGCCAGTAGTACCTACAGGGACACCGAGCAGTACTTC. This translates into CASSTYRDTEQYF.